The 21 T cell receptor beta chains below were found in one sample sequenced in a study of T cell changes during pregnancy in multiple sclerosis (dated by TCRdb to the late 2010s). Library method: the immunoSEQ multiplex PCR assay. The clones in this table, taken by TCRdb from immuneACCESS, are in-frame only. Not every clone is retained; where verified, under half of the shortfall comes from an unresolved V gene, and the cause of the rest is unknown. The sample table holds approximately 80,000 clones, of which over 80% were seen once. In total, the top ten clones hold 3% to 4% of the sample. The specimen was PBMCs, collected in the first trimester of pregnancy. The origin of the receptors is a female donor in good health, serving as a control in a pregnancy study. Some clones in this sample may be carry-over from other donors' samples.

V and J are TRBV5-1 and TRBJ1-3, with D possibly TRBD1 on 6 matching bases. V was clipped by 4 bases and J by 2 bases, with 19 bases between them. CDR1 is SGHRS and CDR2 is YFSETQ in the germline V gene. CDR3 length: 17 amino acids. The CDR3 bases are TGCGCCAGCAGCCTGCAACAGGGTCACCGCCCTGGAAACACCATATATTTT. Amino acids: CASSLQQGHRPGNTIYF.

The rearrangement joins TRBV19 to TRBJ2-7; D unclear. The CDR3 runs 11 residues. V was shortened by 4 bases and J by 5 bases, with 6 bases between the two germline ends. Looked up from germline, CDR1 is LNHDA and CDR2 is SQIVND (reference sequence). The CDR3 coding sequence is TGTGCCAGTAGTAGAGGTAACGAGCAGTACTTC. This encodes CASSRGNEQYF.

J is TRBJ1-1 and V is TRBV4-2, with D possibly TRBD1 on 6 matching bases. The CDR3 has 13 residues. V shed 3 bases and J shed 6 bases, with 11 bases lying between them. Per germline, CDR1 LGHNA and CDR2 YNFKEQ. The chain's CDR3 is CASSQEGGSEAFF. CDR3 in DNA: TGTGCCAGCAGCCAGGAGGGGGGGTCTGAAGCTTTCTTT.

In the case of this clone: At one end the junction does not follow the germline gene, possibly because of a read error. The rearrangement joins TRBV10-3 to TRBJ1-2; D not certain. Germline values: CDR1 ENHRY, CDR2 SYGVKD. This CDR3 has 13 residues. This CDR3 is CAISENAASEVVF. As DNA, the CDR3 is TGTGCCATCAGTGAGAACGCGGCCAGTGAGGTGGTGTTC.

The chain links TRBV5-1 to TRBJ1-1; D gene unclear. The CDR3 length is 14 residues. Germline CDR1 and CDR2: SGHRS and YFSETQ. V was cut by 5 bases and J by 4 bases, with 15 bases left in between. The CDR3 bases are TGCGCCAGCAGTTCCACCGGGTCTCTCACTGAAGCTTTCTTT. It encodes CASSSTGSLTEAFF.

The chain is built from TRBV2 and TRBJ2-3, with a possible D match to TRBD1 (7 bases). Trimming shortened V by 4 bases and J by 0 bases, and 14 bases separated the two germline ends. The CDR3 runs 16 residues. The germline gives CDR1 SNHLY, CDR2 FYNNEI. DNA for the CDR3: TGTGCCAGCAGTGTGGCAGGGGGGATTAGCACAGATACGCAGTATTTT. Translated: CASSVAGGISTDTQYF.

The chain employs TRBV19 and TRBJ2-7; TRBD1 aligns across 10 bases. J was trimmed by 3 bases and V by 5 bases; bases with no gene match: 7. The CDR3 spans 15 residues. The germline V gene encodes CDR1 LNHDA and CDR2 SQIVND (reference sequence). The CDR3 DNA reads as TGTGCCAGTAGTCCCGGGACAGGGGTTTACTACGAGCAGTACTTC. Protein: CASSPGTGVYYEQYF.

This chain connects TRBV6-1 to TRBJ1-2; TRBD1 is a possible D gene (6 bases). The CDR3 consists of 14 residues. With 5 bases removed from V and 4 bases from J, the gap between germline ends came to 14 bases. Per germline, CDR1 MNHNS and CDR2 SASEGT. The CDR3: CASSYSDSSYGYTF. CDR3 nucleotides: TGTGCCAGCAGTTATTCGGACAGCTCCTATGGCTACACCTTC.

The chain combines TRBV6-4 with TRBJ2-1; D may be TRBD2 (5 bases). From germline, CDR1 is MRHNA and CDR2 SNTAGT. CDR3 length: 8 amino acids. The ends were cut back, 11 bases at V and 12 bases at J, with 8 bases in the middle. The CDR3 spells CAPGGQFF. The CDR3 DNA reads TGTGCCCCTGGAGGGCAGTTCTTC.

This chain joins TRBV5-1 and TRBJ2-7; 9 bases agree with TRBD1. The V gene end was trimmed by 1 base and the J gene end by 3 bases; junction bases not matched to a gene: 5. The CDR3 consists of 15 residues. Germline V CDR1 and CDR2: SGHRS, YFSETQ. CDR3 region: CASSLTGQGLYEQYF. The CDR3 coding sequence is TGCGCCAGCAGCTTGACGGGACAGGGACTCTACGAGCAGTACTTC.

The chain joins TRBV6-1 to TRBJ2-5; 11 bases agree with TRBD2. The V gene end was trimmed by 5 bases and the J gene end by 4 bases; junction bases not matched to a gene: 6. The CDR3 runs to 15 residues. The germline gives CDR1 MNHNS, CDR2 SASEGT. The CDR3 DNA follows: TGTGCCAGCAGTCCCTTAGCGGGGGGGCCAGAGACCCAGTACTTC. Amino acid sequence: CASSPLAGGPETQYF.

This chain uses TRBV5-1 with TRBJ2-3; 8 nucleotides align to TRBD1. Unmatched junction bases numbered 6, after V lost 3 bases and J lost 3 bases. The CDR3 has 15 residues. Germline CDR1 reads SGHRS; CDR2 reads YFSETQ. The CDR3 protein is CASSYSGGGTDTQYF. In DNA, the CDR3 is TGCGCCAGCAGCTATTCAGGGGGCGGTACAGATACGCAGTATTTT.

The V and J genes are TRBV28 and TRBJ1-5; TRBD1 is a possible D gene (6 bases). The CDR3 is made up of 15 amino acids. The V and J ends lost 2 bases and 3 bases respectively, with 11 bases between them. Looked up from germline, CDR1 is MDHEN and CDR2 is SYDVKM. In nucleotides, the CDR3 is TGTGCCAGCAGTTTAGTTGACAGGACCAATCAGCCCCAGCATTTT. Translating it yields CASSLVDRTNQPQHF.

The rearrangement uses TRBV7-9 and TRBJ1-2; 8 bases map to TRBD1. The length of the CDR3 is 14 residues. Germline-derived CDR1 and CDR2 are SEHNR and FQNEAQ (reference sequence). The V gene end was trimmed by 3 bases and the J gene end by 8 bases; junction bases not matched to a gene: 8. This chain's CDR3 is CASSFSGGKLGYTF. The DNA for the CDR3 is TGTGCCAGCAGCTTTTCAGGGGGCAAGTTGGGCTACACCTTC. The entire variable domain, with the rest obtained from reference TRBV7-9 and TRBJ1-2, is as follows: DTGVSQNPRHKITKRGQNVTFRCDPISEHNRLYWYRQTLGQGPEFLTYFQNEAQLEKSRLLSDRFSAERPKGSFSTLEIQRTEQGDSAMYLCASSFSGGKLGYTFGSGTRLTVV.

CDR3 sequence reads: CASSLSAGLAVPETQYF. Written as DNA, the CDR3 is TGTGCCAGCAGCTTGAGTGCGGGACTAGCGGTGCCAGAGACCCAGTACTTC. The V call is TRBV5-4, the J call TRBJ2-5; 11 nucleotides align to TRBD2. This CDR3 has 17 residues. Trimming took 1 base from V and 4 from J; bases not matched to a gene: 9. CDR1 and CDR2 (germline): SGHNT, YYREEE (reference sequence).

The gene calls are TRBV19 and TRBJ2-7, with 8 bases that match TRBD2. This CDR3 has 13 residues. V dropped 6 bases and J dropped 7; count of bases not matched to a gene: 8. Germline CDR1 LNHDA, CDR2 SQIVND (reference sequence). The CDR3 reads CASRPGLDGEQYF. Here the CDR3 DNA reads TGTGCCAGTAGACCGGGACTAGACGGTGAGCAGTACTTC.

The rearrangement joins TRBV5-1 to TRBJ2-3, with 7 bases aligning to TRBD1. From germline, CDR1 is SGHRS and CDR2 YFSETQ. After removal of 4 bases from V and 4 bases from J, the junction contained 6 bases not matched to a gene. The CDR3 runs 14 residues. CDR3 sequence: CASSLGQVADTQYF. The DNA of the CDR3 is TGCGCCAGCAGCCTTGGACAGGTAGCAGATACGCAGTATTTT.

The rearrangement uses TRBV6-4 and TRBJ2-1; 11 bases match TRBD2. The CDR3 sequence is 16 residues long. Looked up from germline, CDR1 is MRHNA and CDR2 is SNTAGT. V lost 7 bases to trimming and J lost 7 bases; unmatched junction nucleotides: 12. CDR3 sequence reads: CASKNDSGGAANEQFF. Written as DNA, the CDR3 is TGTGCCAGCAAGAATGATAGCGGGGGGGCGGCGAATGAGCAGTTCTTC.

V is TRBV4-2 and J is TRBJ2-1; the match to TRBD2 covers 8 bases. The trim removed 0 bases at V and 9 bases at J, leaving 16 bases unmatched. The CDR3 is 18 residues long. Germline CDR1 LGHNA, CDR2 YNFKEQ. The chain's CDR3 is CASSQDGAGGPLQGEQFF. The CDR3 nucleotides read TGTGCCAGCAGCCAAGATGGGGCGGGGGGCCCCCTACAGGGTGAGCAGTTCTTC.

This clone was detected only once. This rearrangement joins TRBV28 to TRBJ2-7; 9 positions match TRBD1. Per the germline V gene, CDR1 is MDHEN and CDR2 is SYDVKM. After removal of 6 bases from V and 3 bases from J, the junction contained 12 bases not matched to a gene. CDR3 length: 16 residues. This CDR3 reads CASRERYRGRFYEQYF. The DNA for the CDR3 is TGTGCCAGCAGGGAACGGTACAGGGGGCGCTTCTACGAGCAGTACTTC.

The J gene is TRBJ2-1, the V gene TRBV7-9, with 14 bases lining up with TRBD2. CDR1 is SEHNR, CDR2 FQNEAQ, per germline (reference sequence). The CDR3 is made up of 15 amino acids. Germline trimming cut 5 bases from V and 9 bases from J; bases unmatched to any gene: 6. The CDR3 bases are TGTGCCAGCAGCACGACTAGCGGGAGGGTGGGTGAGCAGTTCTTC. Protein product: CASSTTSGRVGEQFF.